The rows below give T cell receptor beta chains drawn from one sample of a study of graft-versus-host responses after intestinal transplantation. Profiled with immunoSEQ multiplex PCR; TCRdb holds only in-frame clones, not every one. Altogether some 18,000 clones are present, 35% to 40% being singletons, with the ten largest covering 0.9%. The material sequenced was alloreactive CD4+ T cells from a mixed lymphocyte reaction culture, taken before intestinal transplant. The receptor source for this set is a human patient who received an intestinal transplant. CDR3s include the opening cysteine and the closing phenylalanine or tryptophan. Fields, in order: V gene, CDR3 length, J gene, D gene, clone size, CDR3 protein, CDR3 DNA. The D gene is left open where the match is weak. Clone size, where shown, is once, few, many, or a class for clones that have expanded.

v_call: TRBV6-5; cdr3_length: 15; j_call: TRBJ1-6; d_call: TRBD1; clone_size: NA; cdr3_aa: CASLPRTGWNSPLHF; cdr3_nt: TGTGCCAGCCTACCTCGGACAGGGTGGAATTCACCCCTCCACTTT
v_call: TRBV27; cdr3_length: 16; j_call: TRBJ2-1; d_call: NA; clone_size: NA; cdr3_aa: CASSLSYRAHYNEQFF; cdr3_nt: TGTGCCAGCAGTTTATCCTACAGGGCCCACTACAATGAGCAGTTCTTC
v_call: TRBV5-1; cdr3_length: 15; j_call: TRBJ1-1; d_call: NA; clone_size: NA; cdr3_aa: CASSFGPGRGTEAFF; cdr3_nt: TGCGCCAGCAGCTTCGGGCCCGGGCGAGGGACTGAAGCTTTCTTT
v_call: TRBV11-2; cdr3_length: 15; j_call: TRBJ1-4; d_call: NA; clone_size: NA; cdr3_aa: CASSLSSPITGKLFF; cdr3_nt: TGTGCCAGCAGCTTGAGTTCTCCGATCACCGGGAAACTGTTTTTT
v_call: TRBV9; cdr3_length: 14; j_call: TRBJ1-1; d_call: NA; clone_size: NA; cdr3_aa: CASSPRTVNTEAFF; cdr3_nt: TGTGCCAGCAGCCCCCGGACAGTGAACACTGAAGCTTTCTTT
v_call: TRBV18; cdr3_length: 15; j_call: TRBJ1-2; d_call: TRBD1; clone_size: NA; cdr3_aa: CASSPADRGMQGYTF; cdr3_nt: TGTGCCAGCTCACCCGCGGACAGGGGGATGCAAGGGTACACCTTC
v_call: TRBV27; cdr3_length: 13; j_call: TRBJ1-1; d_call: NA; clone_size: NA; cdr3_aa: CASRYSGRTEAFF; cdr3_nt: TGTGCCAGCAGATACTCCGGGAGGACTGAAGCTTTCTTT
v_call: TRBV18; cdr3_length: 15; j_call: TRBJ2-1; d_call: TRBD2; clone_size: NA; cdr3_aa: CASSPPSGGHNEQFF; cdr3_nt: TGTGCCAGCTCACCACCCAGCGGGGGGCACAATGAGCAGTTCTTC
v_call: TRBV18; cdr3_length: 16; j_call: TRBJ1-1; d_call: NA; clone_size: NA; cdr3_aa: CASSPYTNRASLEAFF; cdr3_nt: TGTGCCAGCTCACCGTATACTAACAGGGCTTCCCTCGAAGCTTTCTTT
v_call: TRBV11-2; cdr3_length: 11; j_call: TRBJ2-7; d_call: NA; clone_size: NA; cdr3_aa: CASSLVHEQYF; cdr3_nt: TGTGCCAGCAGCTTGGTGCACGAGCAGTACTTC
v_call: TRBV11-3; cdr3_length: 14; j_call: TRBJ2-5; d_call: NA; clone_size: NA; cdr3_aa: CASSLQGIGETQYF; cdr3_nt: TGTGCCAGCAGTCTACAGGGTATTGGAGAGACCCAGTACTTC
v_call: TRBV7-9; cdr3_length: 16; j_call: TRBJ1-4; d_call: NA; clone_size: NA; cdr3_aa: CASSLGFTATNEKLFF; cdr3_nt: TGTGCCAGCAGCTTAGGGTTCACCGCAACTAATGAAAAACTGTTTTTT
v_call: TRBV18; cdr3_length: 14; j_call: TRBJ2-7; d_call: NA; clone_size: few; cdr3_aa: CASSSRTPRHEQYF; cdr3_nt: TGTGCCAGCTCATCCCGTACCCCTCGACACGAGCAGTACTTC
v_call: TRBV27; cdr3_length: 14; j_call: TRBJ2-7; d_call: TRBD1; clone_size: NA; cdr3_aa: CASSLHRGSYEQYF; cdr3_nt: TGTGCCAGCAGTTTGCACAGGGGCTCCTACGAGCAGTACTTC
v_call: TRBV6-6; cdr3_length: 15; j_call: TRBJ2-7; d_call: TRBD1; clone_size: NA; cdr3_aa: CASSYRGDRAGEQYF; cdr3_nt: TGTGCCAGCAGTTACAGGGGGGACAGGGCGGGAGAGCAGTACTTC
v_call: TRBV6-6; cdr3_length: 15; j_call: TRBJ1-6; d_call: NA; clone_size: few; cdr3_aa: CASSYEGTSNSPLHF; cdr3_nt: TGTGCCAGCAGTTACGAGGGAACTTCAAATTCACCCCTCCACTTT
v_call: TRBV5-4; cdr3_length: 12; j_call: TRBJ2-2; d_call: NA; clone_size: NA; cdr3_aa: CASSENTGELFF; cdr3_nt: TGTGCCAGCAGCGAGAACACCGGGGAGCTGTTTTTT
v_call: TRBV7-9; cdr3_length: 12; j_call: TRBJ2-7; d_call: NA; clone_size: medium-sized; cdr3_aa: CASSLVGPEQYF; cdr3_nt: TGTGCCAGCAGCTTAGTTGGACCAGAGCAGTACTTC
v_call: TRBV7-6; cdr3_length: 15; j_call: TRBJ2-3; d_call: NA; clone_size: NA; cdr3_aa: CASSPQGGRTDTQYF; cdr3_nt: TGTGCCAGCAGCCCTCAGGGGGGGCGCACAGATACGCAGTATTTT
v_call: TRBV5-1; cdr3_length: 15; j_call: TRBJ1-2; d_call: NA; clone_size: NA; cdr3_aa: CASSLRQAAPYGYTF; cdr3_nt: TGCGCCAGCAGCTTGCGGCAGGCAGCCCCTTATGGCTACACCTTC
v_call: TRBV7-8; cdr3_length: 17; j_call: TRBJ1-2; d_call: TRBD1; clone_size: NA; cdr3_aa: CASSLVDRALTNYGYTF; cdr3_nt: TGTGCCAGCAGCTTAGTCGACAGGGCCCTAACTAACTATGGCTACACCTTC
v_call: TRBV6-6; cdr3_length: 15; j_call: TRBJ1-3; d_call: NA; clone_size: few; cdr3_aa: CASSYGIGSGNTIYF; cdr3_nt: TGTGCCAGCAGTTACGGTATTGGGTCTGGAAACACCATATATTTT
v_call: TRBV5-6; cdr3_length: 11; j_call: TRBJ1-2; d_call: NA; clone_size: few; cdr3_aa: CASSLFIYYTF; cdr3_nt: TGTGCCAGCAGCCTCTTCATTTACTACACCTTC
v_call: TRBV10-3; cdr3_length: 17; j_call: TRBJ2-3; d_call: TRBD2; clone_size: NA; cdr3_aa: CASSTSGGPYSTDTQYF; cdr3_nt: TGTGCCTCCTCAACTAGCGGGGGGCCTTATAGCACAGATACGCAGTATTTT
v_call: TRBV2; cdr3_length: 15; j_call: TRBJ1-4; d_call: NA; clone_size: few; cdr3_aa: CASRHDSATNEKLFF; cdr3_nt: TGTGCCAGCAGACACGACAGTGCAACTAATGAAAAACTGTTTTTT
v_call: TRBV6-1; cdr3_length: 15; j_call: TRBJ1-4; d_call: NA; clone_size: NA; cdr3_aa: CASSSQGGTNEKLFF; cdr3_nt: TGTGCCAGCAGCTCCCAAGGCGGGACTAATGAAAAACTGTTTTTT
v_call: TRBV21-1; cdr3_length: 14; j_call: TRBJ1-2; d_call: NA; clone_size: NA; cdr3_aa: CASVTGDLLYGYTF; cdr3_nt: TGTGCCAGCGTCACAGGGGACCTATTATATGGCTACACCTTC
v_call: TRBV2; cdr3_length: 17; j_call: TRBJ2-3; d_call: NA; clone_size: NA; cdr3_aa: CASSPWVRPASTDTQYF; cdr3_nt: TGTGCCAGCAGTCCCTGGGTCCGGCCCGCTAGCACAGATACGCAGTATTTT
v_call: TRBV6-1; cdr3_length: 13; j_call: TRBJ1-1; d_call: NA; clone_size: NA; cdr3_aa: CASNARGNTEAFF; cdr3_nt: TGTGCCAGCAACGCCCGGGGGAACACTGAAGCTTTCTTT
v_call: TRBV5-5; cdr3_length: 13; j_call: TRBJ1-5; d_call: TRBD1; clone_size: few; cdr3_aa: CASNRGQGQPQHF; cdr3_nt: TGTGCCAGCAACAGGGGGCAGGGTCAGCCCCAGCATTTT
v_call: TRBV11-1; cdr3_length: 14; j_call: TRBJ1-1; d_call: TRBD1; clone_size: NA; cdr3_aa: CASSLRGLGTEAFF; cdr3_nt: TGTGCCAGCAGCTTAAGGGGGCTGGGGACTGAAGCTTTCTTT
v_call: TRBV6-1; cdr3_length: 16; j_call: TRBJ1-5; d_call: NA; clone_size: few; cdr3_aa: CASSDVVAGLPQPQHF; cdr3_nt: TGTGCCAGCAGTGACGTTGTCGCAGGGCTCCCCCAGCCCCAGCATTTT
v_call: TRBV2; cdr3_length: 14; j_call: TRBJ1-6; d_call: NA; clone_size: few; cdr3_aa: CASLYRAYNSPLHF; cdr3_nt: TGTGCCAGCCTATACCGGGCATATAATTCACCCCTCCACTTT
v_call: TRBV19; cdr3_length: 15; j_call: TRBJ2-2; d_call: TRBD1; clone_size: NA; cdr3_aa: CASRTGGAWYGELFF; cdr3_nt: TGTGCCAGTAGAACAGGGGGCGCCTGGTACGGGGAGCTGTTTTTT
v_call: TRBV6-9; cdr3_length: 18; j_call: TRBJ2-6; d_call: NA; clone_size: once; cdr3_aa: CASSRAVLRQSRANVLTF; cdr3_nt: TGTGCCAGCAGTAGGGCGGTCTTACGACAAAGTCGGGCCAACGTCCTGACTTTC
v_call: TRBV4-1; cdr3_length: 16; j_call: TRBJ2-2; d_call: TRBD1; clone_size: NA; cdr3_aa: CASSQVPQGGTGELFF; cdr3_nt: TGCGCCAGCAGCCAAGTCCCACAGGGGGGAACCGGGGAGCTGTTTTTT
v_call: TRBV12-5; cdr3_length: 16; j_call: TRBJ2-5; d_call: TRBD2; clone_size: few; cdr3_aa: CASGLSSGGARETQYF; cdr3_nt: TGTGCTAGTGGTTTGTCTAGCGGGGGGGCCCGGGAGACCCAGTACTTC
v_call: TRBV27; cdr3_length: 14; j_call: TRBJ2-5; d_call: TRBD2; clone_size: NA; cdr3_aa: CASSLGTRASTQYF; cdr3_nt: TGTGCCAGCAGTTTGGGGACTAGGGCTTCTACCCAGTACTTC
v_call: TRBV6-5; cdr3_length: 13; j_call: TRBJ1-2; d_call: NA; clone_size: few; cdr3_aa: CASSEEQGFGYTF; cdr3_nt: TGTGCCAGCAGTGAAGAACAGGGATTTGGCTACACCTTC
v_call: TRBV4-1; cdr3_length: 16; j_call: TRBJ2-3; d_call: TRBD1; clone_size: NA; cdr3_aa: CASSQGPGTGVDTQYF; cdr3_nt: TGCGCCAGCAGCCAAGGTCCCGGGACAGGCGTCGATACGCAGTATTTT
v_call: TRBV7-9; cdr3_length: 13; j_call: TRBJ2-3; d_call: NA; clone_size: NA; cdr3_aa: CASSPIPGDTQYF; cdr3_nt: TGTGCCAGCAGCCCTATCCCGGGAGATACGCAGTATTTT
v_call: TRBV2; cdr3_length: 12; j_call: TRBJ1-1; d_call: TRBD1; clone_size: few; cdr3_aa: CASSTGQAFFFF; cdr3_nt: TGTGCCAGCAGTACCGGACAGGCATTTTTTTTCTTT
v_call: TRBV2; cdr3_length: 14; j_call: TRBJ1-5; d_call: NA; clone_size: NA; cdr3_aa: CASRRRGPHQPQHF; cdr3_nt: TGTGCCAGCAGAAGGCGCGGGCCACATCAGCCCCAGCATTTT
v_call: TRBV19; cdr3_length: 15; j_call: TRBJ1-5; d_call: NA; clone_size: medium-sized; cdr3_aa: CASSITGLSSQPQHF; cdr3_nt: TGTGCCAGTAGTATTACCGGGTTGAGTAGTCAGCCCCAGCATTTT
v_call: TRBV12-5; cdr3_length: 15; j_call: TRBJ2-1; d_call: TRBD2; clone_size: few; cdr3_aa: CANGLGLAGYNEQFF; cdr3_nt: TGTGCTAATGGTTTAGGGCTAGCGGGCTACAATGAGCAGTTCTTC
v_call: TRBV4-1; cdr3_length: 15; j_call: TRBJ1-2; d_call: TRBD1; clone_size: NA; cdr3_aa: CASSQEGRGSYGYTF; cdr3_nt: TGCGCCAGCAGCCAAGAAGGCAGGGGGAGCTATGGCTACACCTTC
v_call: TRBV6-4; cdr3_length: 14; j_call: TRBJ2-2; d_call: TRBD1; clone_size: few; cdr3_aa: CASSGTGGTGELFF; cdr3_nt: TGTGCCAGCAGTGGGACAGGGGGCACCGGGGAGCTGTTTTTT
v_call: TRBV5-6; cdr3_length: 13; j_call: TRBJ1-2; d_call: NA; clone_size: few; cdr3_aa: CASSFIRAAGYTF; cdr3_nt: TGTGCCAGCAGCTTCATCAGGGCTGCTGGCTACACCTTC